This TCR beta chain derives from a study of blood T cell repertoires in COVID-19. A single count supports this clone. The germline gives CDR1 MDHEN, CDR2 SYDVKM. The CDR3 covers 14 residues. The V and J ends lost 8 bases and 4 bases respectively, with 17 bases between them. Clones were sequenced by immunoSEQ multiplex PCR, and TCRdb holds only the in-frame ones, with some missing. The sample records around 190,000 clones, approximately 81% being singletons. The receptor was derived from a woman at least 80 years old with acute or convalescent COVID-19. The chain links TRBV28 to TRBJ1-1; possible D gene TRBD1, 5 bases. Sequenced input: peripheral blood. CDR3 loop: CASGGGGRSTEAFF. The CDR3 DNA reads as TGTGCCAGCGGAGGCGGGGGACGCAGCACTGAAGCTTTCTTT.